These 29 T cell receptor beta chains originate from one sample sequenced in a study of CD8+CD57+ T cells in acquired aplastic anemia. Genomic DNA templated the TCR beta VDJ and CDR3 profiling. MiXCR, applied by TCRdb to the reads, yields one record per CDR3 protein. The profile shows 35,000 to 45,000 distinct CDR3 sequences, approximately 71% of them singletons. Sequences were obtained from sorted CD4+, CD8+, or CD8+CD57+ T cells (not recorded which) from PBMCs. The source of these receptors is a human donor in good health, serving as a control.

The chain is built from TRBV7-9 and TRBJ1-2; D is uncertain. V was shortened by 5 bases and J by 3 bases, with 13 bases between the two germline ends. The CDR3 totals 14 residues. CDR1 is SEHNR, CDR2 FQNEAQ, per germline (reference sequence). Here the CDR3 DNA reads TGTGCCAGCAGCCGATCGGTGGGTGACTATGGCTACACCTTC. It yields the protein CASSRSVGDYGYTF.

The genes are TRBV29-1 and TRBJ2-5, with 10 bases aligning to TRBD1. This CDR3 comprises 12 residues. Looked up from germline, CDR1 is SQVTM and CDR2 is ANQGSEA. CDR3 amino acids: CRGGQGMGIQYF. CDR3 nucleotide sequence: TGCAGAGGGGGACAGGGGATGGGGATCCAGTACTTC.

The sample holds a few counts of this clonotype. The V gene is TRBV15, the J gene TRBJ2-5; a weak D match, TRBD2 (5 bases). Germline V gene data show CDR1 as LNHNV and CDR2 as YYDKDF (reference sequence). V was cut by 2 bases and J by 2 bases, with 12 bases left in between. CDR3 size: 15 residues. This CDR3 is CATSRLTRLQETQYF. DNA of the CDR3: TGTGCCACCAGCAGACTTACTAGGCTTCAAGAGACCCAGTACTTC. Full variable domain (rest looked up from reference TRBV15 and TRBJ2-5): DAMVIQNPRYQVTQFGKPVTLSCSQTLNHNVMYWYQQKSSQAPKLLFHYYDKDFNNEADTPDNFQSRRPNTSFCFLDIRSPGLGDTAMYLCATSRLTRLQETQYFGPGTRLLVL.

This clonotype was observed once. V usage is TRBV4-2 and J usage is TRBJ2-1; D perhaps matches TRBD2 (6 bases). This CDR3 is built from 13 residues. The germline V gene has CDR1 LGHNA and CDR2 YNFKEQ. Trimming took off 5 bases at V and 7 bases at J, with 12 bases between the two ends. The CDR3 bases are TGTGCCAGCAGCTTGAACGGGGGAAATGAGCAGTTCTTC. Encoded protein: CASSLNGGNEQFF.

This chain connects TRBV2 to TRBJ1-4, with a tentative D call TRBD1 (5 bases). V was pared by 3 bases and J by 6 bases, with 11 bases between. Germline V gives CDR1 SNHLY, CDR2 FYNNEI. The CDR3 totals 14 residues. The CDR3 here is CASSDRGYYEKLFF. In DNA form, the CDR3 reads TGTGCCAGCAGTGATAGGGGATACTATGAAAAACTGTTTTTT.

In its sample, this clonotype ranks as medium-sized. The chain has TRBV19 and TRBJ1-4, with unresolved D. CDR3 length equals 11 residues. Deletions cut 7 bases from V and 7 bases from J, with 7 bases between. CDR1 and CDR2 from the germline V gene are LNHDA and SQIVND (reference sequence). Here the CDR3 reads CASIFGEKLFF. CDR3 nucleotide sequence: TGTGCCAGTATATTTGGTGAAAAACTGTTTTTT.

The V call is TRBV24-1, the J call TRBJ2-7; D is unresolved. This CDR3 has 12 residues. Trimming took 5 bases from V and 6 from J, leaving 10 bases between them. Germline V gene data show CDR1 as KGHDR and CDR2 as SFDVKD. CDR3 sequence reads: CATSVSLSEQYV. DNA for the CDR3: TGTGCCACCAGTGTATCCCTTTCCGAGCAGTACGTC.

By share of the sample, this clonotype is medium-sized. The chain recombines TRBV7-9 with TRBJ2-1, with D possibly being TRBD1 (6 bases). The CDR3 is 16 residues long. Germline loops: CDR1 SEHNR, CDR2 FQNEAQ (reference sequence). V gave up 5 bases and J gave up 2 bases, with 16 bases separating them. The CDR3 region is CASSTYRASTYNEQFF. CDR3 nucleotides: TGTGCCAGCAGCACATACAGGGCTAGCACCTACAATGAGCAGTTCTTC.

The count of this clonotype is one. V and J are TRBV20-1 and TRBJ1-2, with 11 bases lining up with TRBD1. CDR1 is DFQATT and CDR2 is SNEGSKA in the germline V gene (reference sequence). This CDR3 contains 13 residues. Trimming at V came to 5 bases and at J to 8 bases, leaving 7 bases not matched to a gene. Written as DNA, the CDR3 is TGCAGTGCTTATGGACAGGGGGCGTCAGGCTACACCTTC. Encoded protein: CSAYGQGASGYTF.

This clonotype appeared a few times. The CDR3 region has the DNA TGTGCCAGTAGCCAACTAGCGGGCCCCTACAATGAGCAGTTCTTC. It codes for CASSQLAGPYNEQFF. The chain has TRBV19 and TRBJ2-1; 9 nucleotides match TRBD2. The V and J ends lost 6 bases and 2 bases, in that order; junction bases with no gene match: 5. CDR3 length: 15 amino acids. In germline, CDR1 is LNHDA, CDR2 SQIVND (reference sequence).

As concerns this clonotype: Relative to the germline gene, one junction end is altered; a read error may explain this. This chain joins TRBV7-7 and TRBJ2-7, with D possibly TRBD1 on 6 matching bases. Germline V gene data show CDR1 as SSHAT and CDR2 as FNYEAQ (reference sequence). CDR3 length equals 15 residues. CDR3 sequence reads: CASSLAPGASYEQYF. The CDR3 region has the DNA TGTGCTAGCAGCTTAGCGCCAGGGGCCTCCTACGAGCAGTACTTC.

V gene TRBV5-1 combines with J gene TRBJ2-3; TRBD2 agrees at 7 bases. Per germline, CDR1 SGHRS and CDR2 YFSETQ. V was clipped by 3 bases and J by 0 bases; unmatched bases: 4. The CDR3 runs 15 residues. As DNA, the CDR3 is TGCGCCAGCAGCTCGGGACTACCCAGCACAGATACGCAGTATTTT. This gives the protein CASSSGLPSTDTQYF.

V and J are TRBV5-4 and TRBJ2-5; 9 bases align to TRBD2. The CDR3 has 16 amino acids. CDR1 and CDR2 (germline): SGHNT, YYREEE (reference sequence). The ends lost 0 bases at V and 5 bases at J; junction bases unmatched: 8. CDR3 bases: TGTGCCAGCAGCTTGGTGCTAGCGGGGCCAGAGGAGACCCAGTACTTC. It translates to CASSLVLAGPEETQYF.

V gene TRBV20-1 combines with J gene TRBJ1-1; 10 positions match TRBD1. The CDR3 extends over 17 amino acids. The V gene end was trimmed by 0 bases and the J gene end by 0 bases; junction bases not matched to a gene: 7. CDR1 DFQATT and CDR2 SNEGSKA come from the germline V gene (reference sequence). In DNA form, the CDR3 reads TGCAGTGCTAGAGATCGTCCGGACAGGGGGGTGAACACTGAAGCTTTCTTT. Its protein is CSARDRPDRGVNTEAFF.

V and J are TRBV7-8 and TRBJ2-7; D tentatively reads TRBD1 or TRBD2 (7 bases each). Germline values: CDR1 SGHVS, CDR2 FQNEAQ. Trimming left V 9 bases short and J 12 bases short, with 12 bases between. The CDR3 contains 9 residues. In nucleotides, the CDR3 is TGTGCCAGTCCAGGGGGGGCGTACTTC. Its translation is CASPGGAYF.

V is TRBV7-9 and J is TRBJ2-1; D perhaps matches TRBD2 (5 bases). The CDR3 loop spans 13 amino acids. In germline, CDR1 is SEHNR, CDR2 FQNEAQ (reference sequence). The V gene lost 5 bases and the J gene lost 8 bases, with 13 bases spanning the gap. CDR3 region: CASSRAGVDEQFF. CDR3 nucleotide sequence: TGTGCCAGCAGCAGAGCCGGGGTCGATGAGCAGTTCTTC.

This clonotype turned up a few times. The rearrangement joins TRBV19 to TRBJ2-7; 12 positions match TRBD1. The germline V gene has CDR1 LNHDA and CDR2 SQIVND (reference sequence). V shed 3 bases, J shed 2 bases, and the junction held 2 bases outside the gene matches. The CDR3 contains 15 residues. The chain's CDR3 is CASSMGQGAAYEQYF. The CDR3 bases are TGTGCCAGTAGTATGGGACAGGGGGCCGCCTACGAGCAGTACTTC.

This clonotype appeared a few times. The genes are TRBV10-2 and TRBJ2-5; 9 positions agree with TRBD2. The V gene's germline CDR1 is WSHSY and CDR2 SAAADI. CDR3 length: 17 amino acids. J gave up 4 bases and V 2 bases, and 11 bases lay outside the gene matches. The CDR3 DNA reads as TGCGCCAGCAGTGAGACTTTAGGCGGGGGGGGCCGAGAGACCCAGTACTTC. Protein: CASSETLGGGGRETQYF.

The gene calls are TRBV10-2 and TRBJ1-5; D gene unclear. Germline V gene data show CDR1 as WSHSY and CDR2 as SAAADI. Trimming removed 0 bases from V and 7 bases from J, with 10 bases in between. The CDR3 is made up of 14 amino acids. The CDR3 sequence: CASSESTRDQPQHF. The CDR3 DNA is TGCGCCAGCAGTGAGTCGACTCGTGACCAGCCCCAGCATTTT.

This rearrangement joins TRBV2 to TRBJ2-3, with D tentatively TRBD1 (6 bases). The V end lost 6 bases, the J end lost 5 bases, and 15 bases lay between the germline ends. Germline assignment: CDR1 SNHLY and CDR2 FYNNEI. The CDR3 covers 14 residues. CDR3 amino acids: CASSGEGRGDTQYF. The CDR3 DNA reads TGTGCCAGCAGCGGAGAGGGCAGGGGAGATACGCAGTATTTT.

This rearrangement joins TRBV7-2 to TRBJ1-6; no definite D call. Germline V gene data show CDR1 as SGHTA and CDR2 as FQGNSA. Trimming shortened V by 5 bases and J by 13 bases, and 9 bases separated the two germline ends. This CDR3 has 11 residues. CDR3 amino acids: CASSLPGPLHF. DNA for the CDR3: TGTGCCAGCAGCCTCCCCGGGCCCCTCCACTTT.

V is TRBV12-3 or TRBV12-4 and J is TRBJ1-4; possibly TRBD1 for D (5 bases). This CDR3 region has 11 residues. V was shortened by 6 bases and J by 6 bases, with 5 bases between the two germline ends. CDR3 amino acids: CASRGDEKLFF. DNA for the CDR3: TGTGCCAGCAGAGGGGATGAAAAACTGTTTTTT.

This clonotype was seen a handful of times. The chain recombines TRBV29-1 with TRBJ1-2; D is possibly TRBD1 (5 bases). CDR1 is SQVTM and CDR2 is ANQGSEA in the germline V gene. V dropped 7 bases and J dropped 8 bases, with 17 bases sitting between them. The CDR3 sequence is 12 residues long. The CDR3 DNA reads as TGCAGCGCCCGATCAGGGCAGGGAGGCTACACCTTC. Amino acid sequence: CSARSGQGGYTF.

At least ten counts were recorded for this clonotype. This sequence joins TRBV11-3 and TRBJ2-3, with TRBD2 identical over 11 bases. The CDR3 extends over 18 amino acids. Germline assignment: CDR1 SGHNT and CDR2 YENEEA. After removal of 6 bases from V and 4 bases from J, the junction contained 15 bases not matched to a gene. The CDR3 loop reads CASSYTLSGGAGADTQYF. DNA of the CDR3: TGTGCCAGCAGTTATACGCTTAGCGGGGGGGCCGGGGCAGATACGCAGTATTTT. Filled out from reference TRBV11-3 and TRBJ2-3, the complete variable domain reads EAGVVQSPRYKIIEKKQPVAFWCNPISGHNTLYWYLQNLGQGPELLIRYENEEAVDDSQLPKDRFSAERLKGVDSTLKIQPAELGDSAVYLCASSYTLSGGAGADTQYFGPGTRLTVL.

The CDR3 sequence: CASSPSSGGAWEQYF. The CDR3 DNA is TGCGCCAGCAGCCCCTCTAGCGGGGGGGCTTGGGAGCAGTACTTC. The chain joins TRBV5-1 to TRBJ2-7, with 12 bases that match TRBD2. Trimming took 4 bases from V and 7 from J; bases not matched to a gene: 9. CDR1 SGHRS and CDR2 YFSETQ come from the germline V gene. CDR3 length: 15 amino acids.

The gene calls are TRBV14 and TRBJ1-2, with D hard to call. The CDR3 is made up of 12 amino acids. V lost 3 bases and J lost 3, with 5 bases in between. CDR1 and CDR2 (germline): SGHDN, FVKESK. CDR3 coding DNA: TGTGCCAGCAGCCAGGGATACTATGGCTACACCTTC. Its protein product is CASSQGYYGYTF.

This clonotype is termed large. V and J are TRBV7-8 and TRBJ2-2, with D unresolved. CDR1 is SGHVS and CDR2 is FQNEAQ in the germline V gene. V was trimmed by 6 bases and J by 3 bases, leaving 8 bases between them. This CDR3 region has 13 residues. Here the CDR3 DNA reads TGTGCCAGCAGTCCCCAATACACCGGGGAGCTGTTTTTT. Translation gives CASSPQYTGELFF.

By share, this clonotype counts as medium-sized. This chain joins TRBV20-1 and TRBJ1-1; the match to TRBD1 covers 9 bases. This CDR3 contains 12 residues. Germline CDR1 reads DFQATT; CDR2 reads SNEGSKA (reference sequence). The V and J ends lost 3 bases and 6 bases, in that order; junction bases with no gene match: 2. The CDR3 protein is CSASRQGAEAFF. DNA of the CDR3: TGCAGTGCTAGTAGACAGGGGGCTGAAGCTTTCTTT.

This chain links TRBV10-3 with TRBJ1-1, with D perhaps TRBD1 (6 bases). Trimming took off 6 bases at V and 1 base at J, with 12 bases between the two ends. This CDR3 has 14 residues. Germline CDR1 ENHRY, CDR2 SYGVKD. This chain's CDR3 is CAIRGDRQNTEAFF. CDR3 nucleotides: TGTGCCATCAGAGGTGACAGGCAGAACACTGAAGCTTTCTTT.